Reported below is one TCR beta chain. What it recognizes is unknown. This sample was included in a study of cytomegalovirus exposure and HLA in healthy donors. Generated by immunoSEQ multiplex PCR, the TCRdb table keeps only in-frame clones and is missing some. The profile shows fewer than 200,000 clones, around nine tenths of them singletons. This CDR3 region has 14 residues. V was shortened by 6 bases and J by 0 bases, with 6 bases between the two germline ends. Looked up from germline, CDR1 is MNHEY and CDR2 is SVGAGI. The donors belonged to the approximately 120-subject validation cohort, separate from the 666-subject first cohort. Study-level results: Reported results showed that the classifier diagnosed cytomegalovirus status with high specificity and sensitivity. Roughly 170 TCR beta chains were listed as cytomegalovirus-associated.

Sequences were obtained from PBMCs. The V and J genes are TRBV6-5 and TRBJ2-6; no definite D call. The origin of this receptor is a man aged 18 to 30 in good health and CMV-seropositive. The CDR3 is CASRSYSGANVLTF. The DNA for the CDR3 is TGTGCCAGCAGGAGCTACTCTGGGGCCAACGTCCTGACTTTC.